These 12 T cell receptor beta chains originate from one sample sequenced in a study of T cell repertoires in cytomegalovirus infection. Their specific antigens are unknown. TCRdb re-called the reads through MiXCR, storing one row per CDR3 protein. The table includes about 890,000 distinct CDR3 sequences, roughly 31% detected once. The specimen comprised cultured CD8+ T cells from PBMCs, sampled from culture after CMV antigen stimulation. These receptors came from a human donor in good health (CMV status not recorded). Some clones in this sample may be carry-over from other donors' samples.

The chain recombines TRBV7-9 with TRBJ2-3; 14 positions agree with TRBD2. The CDR3 runs to 18 residues. Trimming cost V 4 bases and J 5 bases; bases outside gene matches: 11. Germline CDR1 is SEHNR and CDR2 is FQNEAQ (reference sequence). This CDR3 is CASSSPPTSGGVGDTQYF. CDR3 bases: TGTGCCAGCAGCTCTCCCCCGACTAGCGGGGGGGTGGGAGATACGCAGTATTTT. Supplemented by reference TRBV7-9 and TRBJ2-3, the full variable domain reads DTGVSQNPRHKITKRGQNVTFRCDPISEHNRLYWYRQTLGQGPEFLTYFQNEAQLEKSRLLSDRFSAERPKGSFSTLEIQRTEQGDSAMYLCASSSPPTSGGVGDTQYFGPGTRLTVL.

This chain uses TRBV28 with TRBJ2-1; unclear D gene. The V end was cut by 6 bases, the J end by 8 bases, with 11 bases between. The germline CDR1 and CDR2 sequences are MDHEN and SYDVKM. The CDR3 runs 12 residues. The chain's CDR3 is CASSWTRYEQFF. CDR3 nucleotides: TGTGCCAGCAGCTGGACCAGGTATGAGCAGTTCTTC.

This chain joins TRBV6-5 and TRBJ1-1, with 8 bases lining up with TRBD1. The CDR3 has 14 amino acids. Losses at the gene ends were 6 bases for V and 6 bases for J; bases not matched to a gene: 9. Per the germline V gene, CDR1 is MNHEY and CDR2 is SVGAGI. The CDR3 nucleotides are TGTGCCAGCAGGAAGACAGGGGAGGGGGCTGAAGCTTTCTTT. Protein product: CASRKTGEGAEAFF.

The table lists this clonotype with many counts. This chain uses TRBV7-2 with TRBJ2-2; D not certain. CDR3 size: 10 residues. Trimming stripped 9 bases from V and 8 bases from J, with 7 bases between. The germline V gene encodes CDR1 SGHTA and CDR2 FQGNSA. The CDR3 loop reads CASGWGELFF. CDR3 nucleotide sequence: TGTGCCAGTGGGTGGGGGGAGCTGTTTTTT.

This clonotype appeared a few times. The chain has TRBV10-3 and TRBJ1-2; 9 bases match TRBD1. Germline CDR1 reads ENHRY; CDR2 reads SYGVKD. CDR3 length equals 16 residues. Trimming took 7 bases from V and 6 from J; bases not matched to a gene: 15. The CDR3 is CAITPDRDREVDGYTF. The CDR3 region has the DNA TGTGCCATCACCCCAGACCGGGACAGGGAAGTCGATGGCTACACCTTC.

The V call is TRBV20-1, the J call TRBJ1-1; D remains unclear. Germline loops: CDR1 DFQATT, CDR2 SNEGSKA (reference sequence). This CDR3 region has 14 residues. The ends were cut back, 2 bases at V and 1 base at J, with 11 bases in the middle. CDR3 bases: TGCAGTGCTAGACCCCTCTGGCCGAACACTGAAGCTTTCTTT. The encoded protein is CSARPLWPNTEAFF.

The V gene is TRBV5-4, the J gene TRBJ1-6; 8 bases are shared with TRBD1. The germline V gene encodes CDR1 SGHNT and CDR2 YYREEE (reference sequence). J lost 5 bases, V lost 4 bases, and 5 bases had no gene match. The CDR3 spans 15 residues. The CDR3 DNA sequence: TGTGCCAGCAGCCTCAGGGGGCGGAATAATTCACCCCTCCACTTT. It is translated as CASSLRGRNNSPLHF.

This chain connects TRBV20-1 to TRBJ2-3; D might be TRBD2 (5 bases). The V end lost 5 bases, the J end lost 6 bases, and 15 bases lay between the germline ends. This CDR3 has 13 amino acids. Per germline, CDR1 DFQATT and CDR2 SNEGSKA (reference sequence). This chain's CDR3 is CSAELRVDDTQYF. CDR3 bases: TGCAGTGCTGAGTTGAGGGTGGATGATACGCAGTATTTT.

This clonotype was picked up a small number of times. The chain joins TRBV9 to TRBJ2-1; the match to TRBD2 covers 12 bases. This CDR3 comprises 18 residues. Looked up from germline, CDR1 is SGDLS and CDR2 is YYNGEE. V lost 4 bases, J lost 8 bases, and 16 bases stayed unmatched. Here the CDR3 DNA reads TGTGCCAGCAGCTCCCCCCTAGCGGGGGGGCGAGCGGGGGATGAGCAGTTCTTC. Translated, it gives CASSSPLAGGRAGDEQFF.

This clonotype occurred a few times. The chain links TRBV29-1 to TRBJ2-7; a weak D match, TRBD1 (6 bases). The CDR3 has 14 residues. CDR1 is SQVTM, CDR2 ANQGSEA, per germline. V shed 4 bases and J shed 1 base, with 14 bases lying between them. CDR3 region: CSVARDMDSYEQYF. In DNA, the CDR3 is TGCAGCGTTGCCCGGGACATGGATTCCTACGAGCAGTACTTC.

The chain carries TRBV2 and TRBJ2-2, with D possibly being TRBD1 or TRBD2 (5 bases each). The CDR3 runs 10 residues. V was clipped by 8 bases and J by 11 bases, with 9 bases between them. CDR1 is SNHLY and CDR2 is FYNNEI in the germline V gene. CDR3 in amino acids: CASAGRELFF. The CDR3, as DNA: TGTGCCAGCGCAGGGAGAGAGCTGTTTTTT. The full variable domain, with the rest looked up from reference TRBV2 and TRBJ2-2, is EPEVTQTPSHQVTQMGQEVILRCVPISNHLYFYWYRQILGQKVEFLVSFYNNEISEKSEIFDDQFSVERPDGSNFTLKIRSTKLEDSAMYFCASAGRELFFGEGSRLTVL.

This clonotype was counted at least ten times. This chain joins TRBV7-6 and TRBJ2-1, with TRBD1 matching over 7 bases. CDR1 and CDR2 from the germline V gene are SGHVS and FNYEAQ. V lost 4 bases and J lost 5; bases outside the gene matches: 2. This CDR3 comprises 13 residues. The CDR3 nucleotides are TGTGCCAGCAGCTCGGGACAGAACAATGAGCAGTTCTTC. This translates into CASSSGQNNEQFF.